The T cell receptor beta chain under discussion was sequenced for a study of cytomegalovirus exposure and HLA in healthy donors. The CDR3 consists of 16 residues. CDR1 SGHRS and CDR2 YFSETQ come from the germline V gene. V lost 4 bases, J lost 2 bases, and 8 bases stayed unmatched. Likely unrecorded immune exposures existed in these nominally healthy donors. Study-level results: Within a later analysis, the majority of CMV-associated TCR beta chains appeared HLA-restricted. According to reports, the classifier identified cytomegalovirus status with high specificity and sensitivity. Follow-up analysis later connected one missense variant in DCLRE1C with trimming of TCR beta V- and J-genes.

PCR employed 60 Vbeta and 13 Jbeta primers. Assay used: immunoSEQ multiplex PCR; TCRdb lists only in-frame clones, some missing. The sample lists some 150,000 clones, approximately 85% occurring once. Details on this clone: The target antigen is unknown.

This TCR derives from a woman under 30 in good health and CMV-seronegative. The chain is built from TRBV5-1 and TRBJ2-5; 10 bases are shared with TRBD2. The specimen was PBMCs. The CDR3 spells CASSLEPSGGQETQYF. As DNA, the CDR3 is TGCGCCAGCAGCCTCGAGCCTAGCGGGGGACAAGAGACCCAGTACTTC.